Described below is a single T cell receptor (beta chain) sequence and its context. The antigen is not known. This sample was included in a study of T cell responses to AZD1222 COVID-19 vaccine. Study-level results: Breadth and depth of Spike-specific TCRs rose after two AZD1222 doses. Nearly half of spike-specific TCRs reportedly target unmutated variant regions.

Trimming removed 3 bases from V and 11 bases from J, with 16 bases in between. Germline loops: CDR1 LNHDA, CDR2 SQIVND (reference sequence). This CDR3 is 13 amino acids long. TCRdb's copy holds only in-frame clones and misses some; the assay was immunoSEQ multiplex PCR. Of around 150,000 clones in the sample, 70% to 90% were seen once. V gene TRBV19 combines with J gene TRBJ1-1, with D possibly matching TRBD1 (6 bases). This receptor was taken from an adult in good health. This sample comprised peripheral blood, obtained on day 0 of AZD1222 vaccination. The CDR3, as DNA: TGTGCCAGTAGTATCTCTGGGACAAGTGGCGCTTTCTTT. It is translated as CASSISGTSGAFF.